Listed here is a single TCR beta chain. Germline and junction disagree at one end, which may indicate a read error. Total RNA amounting to 450 to 500 ng was the source from which TCR beta cDNA was made with a constant-region primer. Modified slightly, ARM-PCR produced TCR beta libraries over three nested multiplex PCR rounds. Each CDR3 protein is one row after TCRdb ran MiXCR on the multiplex PCR reads. The sample includes about 320,000 distinct CDR3 sequences, 65% of them seen just once. This sample is part of a study of tumor-infiltrating lymphocytes in primary liver carcinoma. Study details: Patients included men and women of 30 to 69 years. Every sample contained roughly 3.65 to 7.13 million productive TCRbeta reads, and these numbers were similar from one tissue type to another.

Extraction also yielded germline DNA, while blood RNA was obtained from unsorted whole blood. The study enrolled treatment-naive patients with chronic HBV infection. Material: peripheral blood. The TCR sequence derives from a man aged 35-49 years with primary liver carcinoma and hepatitis B virus infection.

This chain's CDR3 is CASSLGNRASSYNELFF. DNA for the CDR3: TGTGCCAGCAGCTTAGGTAACAGGGCGAGCTCCTACAATGAGCTGTTCTTC. The chain uses TRBV11-2 and TRBJ2-1; D may be TRBD1 (6 bases). Looked up from germline, CDR1 is SGHAT and CDR2 is FQNNGV. CDR3 length: 17 amino acids. The full variable domain, completed using reference TRBV11-2 and TRBJ2-1, is EAGVAQSPRYKIIEKRQSVAFWCNPISGHATLYWYQQILGQGPKLLIQFQNNGVVDDSQLPKDRFSAERLKGVDSTLKIQPAKLEDSAVYLCASSLGNRASSYNELFFGPGTRLTVL.